One and the same sample provided the 20 T cell receptor beta chains below, sequenced in a study of blood T cell repertoires in COVID-19. The data were produced by immunoSEQ multiplex PCR, yet TCRdb's version contains in-frame clones alone and is incomplete. The sample lists roughly 130,000 clones, around 80% occurring once. Input material: peripheral blood. These receptors were collected from a man aged 55 to 70 with active or convalescent COVID-19.

V gene TRBV5-6 combines with J gene TRBJ2-6, with a possible D match to TRBD1 (5 bases). The CDR3 spans 17 residues. Germline V gene lookup returns CDR1 SGHDT and CDR2 YYEEEE. With 4 bases removed from V and 0 bases from J, the gap between germline ends came to 14 bases. CDR3 in DNA: TGTGCCAGCAGCCCGTTGACAGTTAACTCTGGGGCCAACGTCCTGACTTTC. This translates into CASSPLTVNSGANVLTF.

This clone was detected only once. The chain combines TRBV3-1 (or the pseudogene TRBV3-2) with TRBJ2-2, with D possibly matching TRBD1 (6 bases). The V and J ends lost 6 bases and 0 bases respectively, with 11 bases between them. The CDR3 totals 15 residues. Germline V gene data show CDR1 as LGHDT and CDR2 as YNNKEL (reference sequence). CDR3 in amino acids: CASRLRQANTGELFF. The CDR3 DNA reads TGTGCCAGCAGGCTTCGACAGGCGAACACCGGGGAGCTGTTTTTT.

The chain is built from TRBV2 and TRBJ1-5; D perhaps matches TRBD1 (5 bases). V dropped 2 bases and J dropped 7 bases, with 9 bases sitting between them. In germline, CDR1 is SNHLY, CDR2 FYNNEI. This CDR3 is 13 amino acids long. The CDR3 loop reads CASSERGSQPQHF. In DNA form, the CDR3 reads TGTGCCAGCAGTGAACGGGGGAGCCAGCCCCAGCATTTT.

The genes are TRBV5-1 and TRBJ1-2; 10 bases fit TRBD1. J was trimmed by 4 bases and V by 4 bases; bases with no gene match: 7. Germline values: CDR1 SGHRS, CDR2 YFSETQ. There are 15 residues in the CDR3. Written as DNA, the CDR3 is TGCGCCAGCAGCCCCGCGACAGGGGGCGGCTATGGCTACACCTTC. Protein product: CASSPATGGGYGYTF.

CDR3 region: CASSPRGRSTDTQYF. CDR3 DNA: TGTGCCAGCAGCCCCCGGGGTAGGAGCACAGATACGCAGTATTTT. V is TRBV7-3 and J is TRBJ2-3, with a possible D match to TRBD2 (5 bases). V was shortened by 5 bases and J by 0 bases, with 12 bases between the two germline ends. The length of the CDR3 is 15 residues. Germline CDR1 SGHTA, CDR2 FQGTGA.

V usage is TRBV14 and J usage is TRBJ2-3, with TRBD1 as a possible D gene (7 bases). CDR3 length: 16 amino acids. CDR1 is SGHDN, CDR2 FVKESK, per germline. Trimming pared 2 bases from V and 3 bases from J, leaving 15 bases between. The CDR3 here is CASSQRGTVKTDTQYF. In DNA, the CDR3 is TGTGCCAGCAGCCAACGCGGGACAGTAAAGACAGATACGCAGTATTTT.

The count of this clone is one. V usage is TRBV4-2 and J usage is TRBJ1-1; D uncertain. The CDR3 is made up of 16 amino acids. Germline CDR1 is LGHNA and CDR2 is YNFKEQ. Trimming took off 0 bases at V and 0 bases at J, with 11 bases between the two ends. The CDR3 region is CASSQDAGALNTEAFF. The CDR3 region has the DNA TGTGCCAGCAGCCAAGATGCTGGAGCCCTGAACACTGAAGCTTTCTTT.

The chain has TRBV25-1 and TRBJ2-6, with unresolved D. Deletions cut 4 bases from V and 0 bases from J, with 13 bases between. Germline CDR1 reads MGHDK; CDR2 reads SYGVNS. The CDR3 runs 17 residues. Here the CDR3 reads CASSANIAVSGANVLTF. The CDR3 nucleotides are TGTGCCAGCAGTGCGAATATAGCAGTCTCTGGGGCCAACGTCCTGACTTTC.

The rearrangement links TRBV6-1 to TRBJ2-5; unclear D gene. There are 12 residues in the CDR3. Trimming stripped 2 bases from V and 2 bases from J, with 3 bases between. Germline assignment: CDR1 MNHNS and CDR2 SASEGT. CDR3 region: CASSELQETQYF. The CDR3 DNA sequence: TGTGCCAGCAGTGAACTTCAAGAGACCCAGTACTTC.

This clone occurred a few times. The rearrangement uses TRBV7-8 and TRBJ2-3; a possible D gene is TRBD2 (6 bases). V lost 1 base and J 5 bases, leaving 16 bases between the germline ends. Germline V gene data show CDR1 as SGHVS and CDR2 as FQNEAQ. The CDR3 totals 16 residues. The chain's CDR3 is CASSLVVSSVVDTQYF. CDR3 sequence (DNA): TGTGCCAGCAGCTTAGTAGTTTCTAGCGTAGTAGATACGCAGTATTTT.

The CDR3 DNA reads TGTGCCAGCAGCTTAGCGACGGGATATGAGCAGTTCTTC. It codes for CASSLATGYEQFF. This rearrangement joins TRBV7-2 to TRBJ2-1, with D perhaps matching TRBD2 (5 bases). CDR1 is SGHTA and CDR2 is FQGNSA in the germline V gene. CDR3 length: 13 residues. V lost 0 bases to trimming and J lost 8 bases, with 8 bases between them.

This sequence joins TRBV2 and TRBJ2-7, with D perhaps matching TRBD2 (5 bases). The V end was cut by 2 bases, the J end by 7 bases, with 9 bases between. CDR3 size: 12 residues. Germline V gives CDR1 SNHLY, CDR2 FYNNEI. The CDR3: CASSELRREQYF. The CDR3 DNA sequence: TGTGCCAGCAGTGAATTGAGGAGGGAGCAGTACTTC. The full variable domain, its missing parts supplied by reference TRBV2 and TRBJ2-7, is EPEVTQTPSHQVTQMGQEVILRCVPISNHLYFYWYRQILGQKVEFLVSFYNNEISEKSEIFDDQFSVERPDGSNFTLKIRSTKLEDSAMYFCASSELRREQYFGPGTRLTVT.

J is TRBJ2-5 and V is TRBV6-1; tentative D call: TRBD2 (6 bases). Germline V lookup: CDR1 MNHNS, CDR2 SASEGT. This CDR3 is 14 amino acids long. V lost 6 bases, J lost 4 bases, and 15 bases lay in between. CDR3 sequence reads: CASSPNFGGETQYF. DNA for the CDR3: TGTGCCAGCAGCCCCAATTTCGGGGGAGAGACCCAGTACTTC.

This clone was counted only a few times. The chain links TRBV23-1 to TRBJ2-1, with D tentatively TRBD1 (5 bases). TRBV23-1 is an open reading frame whose function is uncertain. This CDR3 region has 14 residues. Trimming cost V 8 bases and J 1 base, with 12 bases left between them. DNA for the CDR3: TGCGCCAGCGGAGCCAGGGTATCCTACAATGAGCAGTTCTTC. As protein: CASGARVSYNEQFF.

The chain uses TRBV12-3 or TRBV12-4 and TRBJ1-3, with D unclear. The CDR3 covers 10 residues. V was shortened by 8 bases and J by 8 bases, with 7 bases between the two germline ends. As DNA, the CDR3 is TGTGCCAGCGGAGAGGACACCATATATTTT. Protein: CASGEDTIYF.

This clone is a singleton in its sample. The chain employs TRBV25-1 and TRBJ1-4; no clear D. V lost 3 bases and J 0 bases, leaving 11 bases between the germline ends. Germline values: CDR1 MGHDK, CDR2 SYGVNS. The CDR3 runs to 16 residues. In DNA, the CDR3 is TGTGCCAGCAGTGAGAGGTTCCCAGCAACTAATGAAAAACTGTTTTTT. Its protein product is CASSERFPATNEKLFF.

The chain has TRBV19 and TRBJ2-2; a weak D match, TRBD1 (5 bases). V was trimmed by 6 bases and J by 6 bases, leaving 14 bases between them. The CDR3 spans 14 residues. CDR1 is LNHDA and CDR2 is SQIVND in the germline V gene (reference sequence). CDR3 amino acids: CASSISRVAGELFF. The CDR3 bases are TGTGCCAGTAGCATTTCCAGGGTGGCCGGGGAGCTGTTTTTT.

The chain joins TRBV24-1 to TRBJ2-5, with D maybe TRBD2 (6 bases). Trimming pared 9 bases from V and 5 bases from J, leaving 12 bases between. The CDR3 runs to 12 residues. Germline CDR1 is KGHDR and CDR2 is SFDVKD. The CDR3 is CATRGGGETQYF. Here the CDR3 DNA reads TGTGCCACCCGCGGAGGAGGGGAGACCCAGTACTTC.

The rearrangement joins TRBV24-1 to TRBJ2-3; TRBD2 might be the D (6 bases). CDR3 length equals 16 residues. Germline CDR1 is KGHDR and CDR2 is SFDVKD. Trimming stripped 3 bases from V and 2 bases from J, with 14 bases between. CDR3 region: CATSDPSGPLTDTQYF. In DNA, the CDR3 is TGTGCCACCAGTGATCCCAGCGGGCCTCTCACAGATACGCAGTATTTT.

The chain combines TRBV9 with TRBJ2-5, with 9 bases aligning to TRBD1. This CDR3 is 15 amino acids long. Germline V lookup: CDR1 SGDLS, CDR2 YYNGEE. Unmatched junction bases numbered 11, after V lost 3 bases and J lost 8 bases. In DNA, the CDR3 is TGTGCCAGCAGCGCAACAGGGGGCGCGGGCGGAACCCAGTACTTC. Protein sequence: CASSATGGAGGTQYF.